These 10 T cell receptor beta chains share one sample of origin, sequenced in a study of cytomegalovirus exposure and HLA in healthy donors. Libraries were prepared by immunoSEQ multiplex PCR; TCRdb keeps only in-frame clonotypes and omits some of them. The sample contains about 200,000 clones, 83% of which appear only once. The source material was PBMCs. These receptors were taken from a woman aged 18-29 years in good health and CMV-seronegative.

V gene TRBV2 combines with J gene TRBJ1-5; possible D gene TRBD1, 6 bases. The CDR3 loop spans 16 amino acids. V was cut by 2 bases and J by 0 bases, with 11 bases left in between. CDR1 and CDR2 (germline): SNHLY, FYNNEI. The CDR3 DNA sequence: TGTGCCAGCAGTGAAATATGGACAGATAGCAATCAGCCCCAGCATTTT. As protein: CASSEIWTDSNQPQHF.

The chain links TRBV6-1 to TRBJ2-4; 11 bases are shared with TRBD1. The CDR3 consists of 15 residues. Unmatched junction bases numbered 6, after V lost 5 bases and J lost 6 bases. Germline assignment: CDR1 MNHNS and CDR2 SASEGT. The CDR3 DNA is TGTGCCAGCAGTCCGCTCGGGACAGGGGGAAACATTCAGTACTTC. The encoded protein is CASSPLGTGGNIQYF.

The CDR3 is CASGDPGQKGRATEAFF. The CDR3 nucleotides read TGCGCCAGTGGGGACCCGGGACAAAAGGGGCGGGCCACTGAAGCTTTCTTT. This chain connects TRBV23-1 to TRBJ1-1; tentative D call: TRBD1 (6 bases). TRBV23-1 is known as an ORF, though its function is uncertain. This CDR3 spans 17 amino acids. V lost 9 bases to trimming and J lost 4 bases, with 27 bases between them.

The chain carries TRBV5-1 and TRBJ2-3; TRBD2 matches at 9 bases. After removal of 0 bases from V and 6 bases from J, the junction contained 8 bases not matched to a gene. Per germline, CDR1 SGHRS and CDR2 YFSETQ. The CDR3 is 16 residues long. The chain's CDR3 is CASSLARLAVGDTQYF. In DNA form, the CDR3 reads TGCGCCAGCAGCTTGGCCCGACTAGCGGTAGGGGATACGCAGTATTTT.

The chain recombines TRBV28 with TRBJ2-2; D is undetermined. CDR1 and CDR2 (germline): MDHEN, SYDVKM. V lost 4 bases to trimming and J lost 0 bases, with 12 bases between them. The CDR3 contains 16 residues. In DNA, the CDR3 is TGTGCCAGCAGTTCCACATACAGTGCGAACACCGGGGAGCTGTTTTTT. This gives the protein CASSSTYSANTGELFF.

The rearrangement links TRBV5-4 to TRBJ2-3; D remains ambiguous. Trimming shortened V by 0 bases and J by 2 bases, and 1 base separated the two germline ends. Germline CDR1 is SGHNT and CDR2 is YYREEE (reference sequence). The CDR3 is 12 amino acids. Here the CDR3 reads CASSLDTDTQYF. CDR3 DNA sequence: TGTGCCAGCAGCTTGGACACAGATACGCAGTATTTT.

CDR3 loop: CASSLAGLADNEQFF. Written as DNA, the CDR3 is TGTGCCAGCAGCTTAGCGGGACTAGCAGACAATGAGCAGTTCTTC. J is TRBJ2-1 and V is TRBV7-6; 9 bases map to TRBD2. From germline, CDR1 is SGHVS and CDR2 FNYEAQ. CDR3 length equals 15 residues. Trimming cost V 0 bases and J 5 bases; bases outside gene matches: 2.

This clone has just a few counts. The V call is TRBV2, the J call TRBJ1-3; 8 nucleotides align to TRBD1. Per germline, CDR1 SNHLY and CDR2 FYNNEI. The CDR3 extends over 17 amino acids. Trimming removed 6 bases from V and 3 bases from J; junction bases left unmatched: 13. CDR3 in amino acids: CASSLSRQGRDGNTIYF. In DNA, the CDR3 is TGTGCCAGCAGCCTTTCTAGACAGGGGAGAGATGGAAACACCATATATTTT.

The genes are TRBV27 and TRBJ2-7; D may match TRBD1 or TRBD2 (5 bases each). In germline, CDR1 is MNHEY, CDR2 SMNVEV (reference sequence). The V end was cut by 4 bases, the J end by 1 base, with 20 bases between. This CDR3 spans 17 amino acids. The CDR3 sequence: CASSSLGPGGASYEQYF. As DNA, the CDR3 is TGTGCCAGCAGTTCCTTAGGACCTGGGGGAGCTTCCTACGAGCAGTACTTC.

The rearrangement links TRBV5-5 to TRBJ1-2; 7 bases align to TRBD1. The J segment lost 0 bases and the V segment lost 3 bases, leaving 5 bases of the junction unmatched. CDR3 length equals 15 residues. The germline CDR1 and CDR2 sequences are SGHKS and YYEKEE (reference sequence). CDR3 protein: CASSSRQGTNYGYTF. In nucleotides, the CDR3 is TGTGCCAGCAGCTCTAGACAGGGCACTAACTATGGCTACACCTTC.